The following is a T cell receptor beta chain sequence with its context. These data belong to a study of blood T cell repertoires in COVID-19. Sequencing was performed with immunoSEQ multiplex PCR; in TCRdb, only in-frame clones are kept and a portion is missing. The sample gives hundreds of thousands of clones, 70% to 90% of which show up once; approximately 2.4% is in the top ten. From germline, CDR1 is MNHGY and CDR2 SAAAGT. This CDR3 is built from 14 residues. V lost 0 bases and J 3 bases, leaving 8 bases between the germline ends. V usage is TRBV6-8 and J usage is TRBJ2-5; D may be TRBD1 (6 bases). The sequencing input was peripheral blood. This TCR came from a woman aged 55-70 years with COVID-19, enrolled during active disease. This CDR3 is CASSYSAGEETQYF. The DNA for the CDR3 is TGTGCCAGCAGTTACTCTGCAGGGGAAGAGACCCAGTACTTC.